The source of this TCR beta chain is a study of patients and donors after allogeneic stem cell transplantation. MiXCR, applied by TCRdb to the RT-PCR reads, yields one record per CDR3 protein. The data contain 400,000 to 500,000 distinct CDR3 sequences, 16% of them singletons. The sample holds one count of this clonotype. This receptor was taken from a human donor who was either an allogeneic HSCT recipient or a stem cell or donor lymphocyte infusion donor (not recorded which). It is not recorded whose cells these are; they may come from a transplant donor. The specimen was blood, either unsorted or a sorted T cell fraction (not recorded which).

The CDR3 region is CASSSPWDIEYEQYF. DNA for the CDR3: TGTGCCAGCAGCTCCCCTTGGGACATAGAGTACGAGCAGTACTTC. The J gene is TRBJ2-7, the V gene TRBV5-6; D may be TRBD1 (6 bases). The germline CDR1 and CDR2 sequences are SGHDT and YYEEEE. There are 15 residues in the CDR3. Trimming pared 3 bases from V and 4 bases from J, leaving 17 bases between.